A single sample is the source of the 23 T cell receptor beta chains below, sequenced in a study of early T cells in non-severe SARS-CoV-2 infection. TCRdb reanalysed the 5' RACE reads using MiXCR and keeps one entry per CDR3 protein. The sample includes tens of thousands of distinct CDR3 sequences, over 5% of them seen just once. Sequencing was carried out using whole blood. These receptors were taken from an adult who was a healthcare worker with PCR-confirmed SARS-CoV-2 infection or an uninfected control (not recorded which).

The genes are TRBV10-1 and TRBJ2-7; perhaps TRBD2 as D (6 bases). V gave up 1 base and J gave up 1 base, with 8 bases separating them. Germline-derived CDR1 and CDR2 are WNHNN and SYGVQD (reference sequence). This CDR3 spans 14 amino acids. CDR3: CASSEYRGSYEQYF. For the CDR3, the DNA is TGCGCCAGCAGTGAGTATCGGGGGTCCTACGAGCAGTACTTC.

This clonotype has just a few counts. This chain's CDR3 is CASSDHGGGSEQYF. The CDR3 DNA is TGTGCCAGCAGCGACCACGGAGGAGGGAGCGAGCAGTACTTC. V and J are TRBV7-9 and TRBJ2-7, with a tentative D call TRBD2 (6 bases). CDR3 size: 14 residues. V shed 5 bases and J shed 6 bases, with 17 bases lying between them. In germline, CDR1 is SEHNR, CDR2 FQNEAQ (reference sequence).

The table lists this clonotype with many counts. The genes are TRBV20-1 and TRBJ2-5; no clear D gene. The germline V and J ends were trimmed by 2 bases and 6 bases, with 16 bases remaining between them. CDR1 and CDR2 (germline): DFQATT, SNEGSKA (reference sequence). CDR3 length: 14 residues. The CDR3 protein is CSARFGQVGQTQYF. The CDR3 nucleotides are TGCAGTGCTAGATTTGGCCAGGTTGGTCAGACCCAGTACTTC.

This clonotype was detected many times. The chain couples TRBV19 to TRBJ1-2; 10 bases line up with TRBD1. The ends lost 9 bases at V and 7 bases at J; junction bases unmatched: 5. This CDR3 is built from 12 residues. CDR1 is LNHDA and CDR2 is SQIVND in the germline V gene (reference sequence). CDR3 coding DNA: TGTGCCAGCCAGACAGGGGGCATTGGCTACACCTTC. Translated: CASQTGGIGYTF. The full variable domain, in which reference TRBV19 and TRBJ1-2 provide the parts outside the CDR3, is DGGITQSPKYLFRKEGQNVTLSCEQNLNHDAMYWYRQDPGQGLRLIYYSQIVNDFQKGDIAEGYSVSREKKESFPLTVTSAQKNPTAFYLCASQTGGIGYTFGSGTRLTVV.

This clonotype appeared a few times. V usage is TRBV7-2 and J usage is TRBJ2-1; D possibly corresponds to TRBD1 (7 bases). CDR1 is SGHTA, CDR2 FQGNSA, per germline. Trimming pared 2 bases from V and 2 bases from J, leaving 13 bases between. The CDR3 runs 16 residues. This CDR3 reads CASSLFSGGPYNEQFF. CDR3 in DNA: TGTGCCAGCAGCTTATTTTCAGGGGGGCCCTACAATGAGCAGTTCTTC.

In its sample, this clonotype was seen a few times. The rearrangement links TRBV5-4 to TRBJ2-7, with 9 bases fitting TRBD2. This CDR3 contains 13 residues. Unmatched junction bases numbered 5, after V lost 3 bases and J lost 7 bases. The V gene's germline CDR1 is SGHNT and CDR2 YYREEE (reference sequence). Written as DNA, the CDR3 is TGTGCCAGCAGCTCGGGACTAGCCTGGGAGCAGTACTTC. The encoded protein is CASSSGLAWEQYF.

This rearrangement joins TRBV7-9 to TRBJ2-2; D is possibly TRBD1 (6 bases). Germline V lookup: CDR1 SEHNR, CDR2 FQNEAQ (reference sequence). The CDR3 is 15 residues long. V dropped 5 bases and J dropped 5 bases, with 15 bases sitting between them. This CDR3 is CASSPTQGMTGELFF. The CDR3 DNA is TGTGCCAGCAGCCCCACGCAGGGGATGACCGGGGAGCTGTTTTTT. Using reference TRBV7-9 and TRBJ2-2 for the parts outside the CDR3, the full variable domain is DTGVSQNPRHKITKRGQNVTFRCDPISEHNRLYWYRQTLGQGPEFLTYFQNEAQLEKSRLLSDRFSAERPKGSFSTLEIQRTEQGDSAMYLCASSPTQGMTGELFFGEGSRLTVL.

Details on this clonotype: One end of the junction does not line up with germline, which may come from a read error. V usage is TRBV12-3 or TRBV12-4 and J usage is TRBJ2-2; 7 bases line up with TRBD1. CDR3 size: 13 residues. CDR3 residues: CASTKGTDWDLFF. For the CDR3, the DNA is TGTGCCAGCACCAAAGGGACAGACTGGGATCTGTTTTTT.

This clonotype showed up just once. The CDR3 DNA reads TGTGCCAGCAGTTATTACGGGGTTGGGAGCACAGATACGCAGTATTTT. Residues: CASSYYGVGSTDTQYF. The V and J genes are TRBV6-6 and TRBJ2-3, with D perhaps TRBD2 (5 bases). The CDR3 is 16 amino acids. V was clipped by 3 bases and J by 0 bases, with 13 bases between them. Germline-derived CDR1 and CDR2 are MNHNY and SVGAGI (reference sequence).

This clonotype was found many times. The V gene is TRBV7-2, the J gene TRBJ1-2, with TRBD1 matching over 7 bases. V shed 5 bases, J shed 6 bases, and the junction held 12 bases outside the gene matches. The CDR3 contains 15 residues. Germline values: CDR1 SGHTA, CDR2 FQGNSA. For the CDR3, the DNA is TGTGCCAGCAGCATTACAGGGGCGCTCTTGGATGGCTACACCTTC. Translating it yields CASSITGALLDGYTF.

The J gene is TRBJ1-3, the V gene TRBV29-1; TRBD1 matches 7 bases. V dropped 1 base and J dropped 3; count of bases not matched to a gene: 12. The CDR3 spans 17 residues. Germline V gene data show CDR1 as SQVTM and CDR2 as ANQGSEA. The CDR3 loop reads CSVEAPPTGNIGNTIYF. The DNA of the CDR3 is TGCAGCGTTGAAGCCCCGCCGACAGGGAACATTGGAAACACCATATATTTT. The whole variable domain, filled in from reference TRBV29-1 and TRBJ1-3, reads SAVISQKPSRDICQRGTSLTIQCQVDSQVTMMFWYRQQPGQSLTLIATANQGSEATYESGFVIDKFPISRPNLTFSTLTVSNMSPEDSSIYLCSVEAPPTGNIGNTIYFGEGSWLTVV.

This clonotype was detected many times. This chain uses TRBV7-6 with TRBJ2-7, with 8 bases that match TRBD1. The CDR3 is 13 residues long. Germline V gene data show CDR1 as SGHVS and CDR2 as FNYEAQ. The trim removed 5 bases at V and 4 bases at J, leaving 4 bases unmatched. The CDR3 DNA reads TGTGCCAGCAGCAAAGACAGGGGATACGAGCAGTACTTC. As protein: CASSKDRGYEQYF.

This clonotype was recorded many times. The V call is TRBV11-2, the J call TRBJ1-4, with D perhaps matching TRBD1 (6 bases). V lost 6 bases and J 6 bases, leaving 17 bases between the germline ends. Germline CDR1 reads SGHAT; CDR2 reads FQNNGV. CDR3 size: 15 residues. CDR3 sequence reads: CASSKRGRRDEKLFF. In DNA form, the CDR3 reads TGTGCCAGCAGTAAGAGGGGGAGGCGTGATGAAAAACTGTTTTTT.

This clonotype was recorded a few times. This chain connects TRBV3-1 to TRBJ1-1; D gene unclear. In germline, CDR1 is LGHDT, CDR2 YNNKEL (reference sequence). Trimming removed 2 bases at V and 8 bases at J, with 9 bases between. The CDR3 extends over 12 amino acids. The CDR3 reads CASSQWGGEAFF. CDR3 nucleotide sequence: TGTGCCAGCAGCCAATGGGGTGGGGAAGCTTTCTTT.

At least ten counts were recorded for this clonotype. The chain carries TRBV3-1 and TRBJ1-3; the D is unclear. Per germline, CDR1 LGHDT and CDR2 YNNKEL (reference sequence). The V end was cut by 3 bases, the J end by 0 bases, with 15 bases between. This CDR3 comprises 17 residues. The CDR3 DNA follows: TGTGCCAGCAGCCAGGCGTCCTTAGGCGACTCTGGAAACACCATATATTTT. It translates to CASSQASLGDSGNTIYF.

This sequence joins TRBV18 and TRBJ1-1; D not resolved. The ends were cut back, 5 bases at V and 1 base at J, with 5 bases in the middle. Per the germline V gene, CDR1 is KGHSH and CDR2 is LQKENI. CDR3 length: 12 amino acids. In nucleotides, the CDR3 is TGTGCCAGCTCATTAAGGAACACTGAAGCTTTCTTT. Amino acid sequence: CASSLRNTEAFF.

This rearrangement joins TRBV29-1 to TRBJ2-7; tentatively, D is TRBD1 (7 bases). Trimming pared 4 bases from V and 3 bases from J, leaving 13 bases between. Per the germline V gene, CDR1 is SQVTM and CDR2 is ANQGSEA. The CDR3 sequence is 13 residues long. The chain's CDR3 is CSVGRDSRYEQYF. In DNA form, the CDR3 reads TGCAGCGTTGGGCGGGACAGCCGCTACGAGCAGTACTTC.

Here the CDR3 DNA reads TGTGCCAGCAGCTTAATGGCCTCCCTCACAGATACGCAGTATTTT. Amino acids: CASSLMASLTDTQYF. This chain uses TRBV7-9 with TRBJ2-3; unclear D gene. CDR3 length: 15 amino acids. Germline V gene data show CDR1 as SEHNR and CDR2 as FQNEAQ (reference sequence). The V gene lost 2 bases and the J gene lost 2 bases, with 11 bases spanning the gap.

J is TRBJ1-5 and V is TRBV12-5; TRBD1 aligns across 12 bases. CDR1 is LGHNT and CDR2 is FRNRAP in the germline V gene. The CDR3 contains 19 residues. After removal of 3 bases from V and 2 bases from J, the junction contained 11 bases not matched to a gene. CDR3 nucleotides: TGTGCTAGTGGTTTTGTGGGACAGGGGGCCCTTGAGGGCAATCAGCCCCAGCATTTT. This sequence encodes CASGFVGQGALEGNQPQHF. Looking up the rest from reference TRBV12-5 and TRBJ1-5 gives the full variable domain: DARVTQTPRHKVTEMGQEVTMRCQPILGHNTVFWYRQTMMQGLELLAYFRNRAPLDDSGMPKDRFSAEMPDATLATLKIQPSEPRDSAVYFCASGFVGQGALEGNQPQHFGDGTRLSIL.

The rearrangement joins TRBV5-1 to TRBJ2-7; weak D call: TRBD2 (5 bases). CDR3 size: 13 residues. Trimming took off 5 bases at V and 3 bases at J, with 12 bases between the two ends. Germline V lookup: CDR1 SGHRS, CDR2 YFSETQ. The CDR3 sequence is CASSPGSLYEQYF. CDR3 bases: TGCGCCAGCAGTCCGGGGTCCCTCTACGAGCAGTACTTC.

This clonotype showed up just a few times. The rearrangement uses TRBV14 and TRBJ2-1, with unresolved D. The CDR3 consists of 13 residues. V dropped 5 bases and J dropped 3 bases, with 8 bases sitting between them. CDR1 is SGHDN, CDR2 FVKESK, per germline. CDR3 loop: CASSSNIYNEQFF. CDR3 DNA sequence: TGTGCCAGCAGCTCAAACATCTACAATGAGCAGTTCTTC.

A few counts support this clonotype. The V call is TRBV7-2, the J call TRBJ2-1, with 7 bases aligning to TRBD2. This CDR3 has 14 residues. Per germline, CDR1 SGHTA and CDR2 FQGNSA. The V and J ends lost 6 bases and 8 bases, in that order; junction bases with no gene match: 10. The CDR3 region is CASRRGGGGDEQFF. The CDR3, as DNA: TGTGCCAGCAGACGAGGCGGCGGGGGAGATGAGCAGTTCTTC.

Only a few counts were recorded for this clonotype. J is TRBJ2-6 and V is TRBV5-5; unclear D gene. The V end lost 0 bases, the J end lost 0 bases, and 7 bases lay between the germline ends. The length of the CDR3 is 16 residues. Germline assignment: CDR1 SGHKS and CDR2 YYEKEE (reference sequence). CDR3 amino acids: CASSLGAGSGANVLTF. The DNA of the CDR3 is TGTGCCAGCAGCTTGGGGGCTGGCTCTGGGGCCAACGTCCTGACTTTC. The full variable domain, in which reference TRBV5-5 and TRBJ2-6 provide the parts outside the CDR3, is DAGVTQSPTHLIKTRGQQVTLRCSPISGHKSVSWYQQVLGQGPQFIFQYYEKEERGRGNFPDRFSARQFPNYSSELNVNALLLGDSALYLCASSLGAGSGANVLTFGAGSRLTVL.